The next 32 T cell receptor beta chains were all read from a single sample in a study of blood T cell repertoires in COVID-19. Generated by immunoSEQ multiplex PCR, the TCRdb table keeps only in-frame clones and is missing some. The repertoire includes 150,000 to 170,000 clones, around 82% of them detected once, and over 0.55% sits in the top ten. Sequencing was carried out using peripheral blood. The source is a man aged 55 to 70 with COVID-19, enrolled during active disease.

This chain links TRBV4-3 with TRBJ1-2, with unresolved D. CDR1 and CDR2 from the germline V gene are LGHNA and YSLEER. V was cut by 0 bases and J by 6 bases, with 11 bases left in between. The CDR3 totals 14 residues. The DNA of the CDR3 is TGCGCCAGCAGCCAAGATCTTTGGAGGAATGGCTACACCTTC. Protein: CASSQDLWRNGYTF.

Written as DNA, the CDR3 is TGTGCCAGCAGCCAAATGGGCGCGGGGGGCCTGAACACCGGGGAGCTGTTTTTT. Protein sequence: CASSQMGAGGLNTGELFF. This chain uses TRBV4-2 with TRBJ2-2, with 8 bases that match TRBD2. The CDR3 covers 18 residues. Unmatched junction bases numbered 9, after V lost 2 bases and J lost 1 base. The germline V gene encodes CDR1 LGHNA and CDR2 YNFKEQ.

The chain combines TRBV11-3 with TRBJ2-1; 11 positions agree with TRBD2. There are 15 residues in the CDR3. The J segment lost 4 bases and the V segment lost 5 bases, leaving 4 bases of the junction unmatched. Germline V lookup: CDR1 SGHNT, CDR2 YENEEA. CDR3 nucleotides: TGTGCCAGCAGCCGTCTAGCGGGGGGTTACAATGAGCAGTTCTTC. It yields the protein CASSRLAGGYNEQFF.

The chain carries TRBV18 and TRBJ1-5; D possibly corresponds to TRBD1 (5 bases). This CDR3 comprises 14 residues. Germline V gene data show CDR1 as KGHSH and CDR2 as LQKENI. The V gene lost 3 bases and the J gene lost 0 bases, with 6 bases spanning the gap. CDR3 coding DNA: TGTGCCAGCTCACCGACAGATAGCAATCAGCCCCAGCATTTT. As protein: CASSPTDSNQPQHF.

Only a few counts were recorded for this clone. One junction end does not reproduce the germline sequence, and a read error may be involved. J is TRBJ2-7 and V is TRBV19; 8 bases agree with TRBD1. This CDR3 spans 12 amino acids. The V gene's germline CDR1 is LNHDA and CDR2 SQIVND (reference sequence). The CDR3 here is CASSAGQGGKSF. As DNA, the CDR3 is TGTGCCAGTAGTGCCGGACAGGGCGGCAAATCCTTC.

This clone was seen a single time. The CDR3, as DNA: TGCGCCAGCAGCTCGGACAGTCTGAACACTGAAGCTTTCTTT. Translating gives CASSSDSLNTEAFF. V usage is TRBV5-1 and J usage is TRBJ1-1; D perhaps matches TRBD1 (6 bases). Germline CDR1 SGHRS, CDR2 YFSETQ. The CDR3 totals 14 residues. Trimming left V 3 bases short and J 0 bases short, with 9 bases between.

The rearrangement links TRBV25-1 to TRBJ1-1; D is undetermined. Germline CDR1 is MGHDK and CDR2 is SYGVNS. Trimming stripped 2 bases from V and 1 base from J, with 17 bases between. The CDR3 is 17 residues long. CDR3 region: CASSERSPGLANTEAFF. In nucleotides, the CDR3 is TGTGCCAGCAGTGAAAGGTCCCCCGGGCTAGCGAACACTGAAGCTTTCTTT. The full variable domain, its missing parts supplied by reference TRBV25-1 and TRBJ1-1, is EADIYQTPRYLVIGTGKKITLECSQTMGHDKMYWYQQDPGMELHLIHYSYGVNSTEKGDLSSESTVSRIRTEHFPLTLESARPSHTSQYLCASSERSPGLANTEAFFGQGTRLTVV.

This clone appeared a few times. This CDR3 reads CASSPDRANQPQHF. For the CDR3, the DNA is TGTGCCAGCTCACCGGACAGGGCCAATCAGCCCCAGCATTTT. J is TRBJ1-5 and V is TRBV18, with TRBD1 matching 8 bases. Trimming cost V 3 bases and J 3 bases; bases outside gene matches: 1. The CDR3 spans 14 residues. In germline, CDR1 is KGHSH, CDR2 LQKENI.

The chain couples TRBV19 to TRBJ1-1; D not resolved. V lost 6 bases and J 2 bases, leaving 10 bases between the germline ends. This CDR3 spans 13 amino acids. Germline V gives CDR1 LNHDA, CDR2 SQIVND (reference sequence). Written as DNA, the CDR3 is TGTGCCAGTAGCCTATTCCCTAACACTGAAGCTTTCTTT. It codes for CASSLFPNTEAFF.

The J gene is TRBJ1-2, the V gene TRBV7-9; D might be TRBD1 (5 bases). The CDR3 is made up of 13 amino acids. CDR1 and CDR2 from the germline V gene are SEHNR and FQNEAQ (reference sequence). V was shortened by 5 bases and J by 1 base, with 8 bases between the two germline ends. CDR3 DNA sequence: TGTGCCAGCAGCGGCGACAGTAACTATGGCTACACCTTC. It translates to CASSGDSNYGYTF.

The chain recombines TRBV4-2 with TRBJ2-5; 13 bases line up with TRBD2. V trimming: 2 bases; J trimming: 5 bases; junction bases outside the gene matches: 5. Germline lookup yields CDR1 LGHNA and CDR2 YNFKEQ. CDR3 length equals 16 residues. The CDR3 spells CASSQILAGGRETQYF. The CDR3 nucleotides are TGTGCCAGCAGCCAAATACTAGCGGGGGGGCGGGAGACCCAGTACTTC.

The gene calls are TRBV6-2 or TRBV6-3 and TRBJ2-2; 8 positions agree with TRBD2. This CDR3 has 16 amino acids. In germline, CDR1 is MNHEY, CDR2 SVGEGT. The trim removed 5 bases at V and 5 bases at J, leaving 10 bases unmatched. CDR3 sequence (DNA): TGTGCCAGCAGTAACCCGGGGAGCGGGAGAACCGGGGAGCTGTTTTTT. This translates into CASSNPGSGRTGELFF.

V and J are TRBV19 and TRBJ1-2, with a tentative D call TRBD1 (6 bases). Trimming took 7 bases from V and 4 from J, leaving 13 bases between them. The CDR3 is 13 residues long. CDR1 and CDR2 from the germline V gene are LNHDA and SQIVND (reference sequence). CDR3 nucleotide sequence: TGTGCCAGTACCCTGGCAGGGGTCTATGGCTACACCTTC. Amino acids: CASTLAGVYGYTF.

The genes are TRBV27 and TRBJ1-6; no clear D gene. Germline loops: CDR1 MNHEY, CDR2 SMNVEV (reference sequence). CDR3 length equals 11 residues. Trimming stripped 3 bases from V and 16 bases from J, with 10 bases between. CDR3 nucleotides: TGTGCCAGCAGTTTCCTAGGGAGGCTCCACTTT. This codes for CASSFLGRLHF.

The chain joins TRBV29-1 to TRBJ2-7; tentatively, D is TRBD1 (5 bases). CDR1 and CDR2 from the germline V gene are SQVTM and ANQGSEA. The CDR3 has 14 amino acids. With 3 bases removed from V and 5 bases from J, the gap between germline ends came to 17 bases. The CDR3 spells CSVETDKRRNEQYF. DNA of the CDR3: TGCAGCGTTGAGACAGACAAACGGCGGAACGAGCAGTACTTC.

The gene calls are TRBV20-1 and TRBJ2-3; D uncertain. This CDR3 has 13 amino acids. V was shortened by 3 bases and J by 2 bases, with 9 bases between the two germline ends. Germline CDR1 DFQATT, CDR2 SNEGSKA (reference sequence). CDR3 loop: CSASIDTTDTQYF. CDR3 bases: TGCAGTGCTAGTATCGACACCACAGATACGCAGTATTTT.

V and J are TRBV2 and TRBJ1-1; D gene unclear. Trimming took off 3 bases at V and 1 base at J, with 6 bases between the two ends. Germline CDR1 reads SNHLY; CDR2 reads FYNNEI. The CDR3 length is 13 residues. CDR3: CASSERRNTEAFF. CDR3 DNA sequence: TGTGCCAGCAGTGAGCGGAGGAACACTGAAGCTTTCTTT.

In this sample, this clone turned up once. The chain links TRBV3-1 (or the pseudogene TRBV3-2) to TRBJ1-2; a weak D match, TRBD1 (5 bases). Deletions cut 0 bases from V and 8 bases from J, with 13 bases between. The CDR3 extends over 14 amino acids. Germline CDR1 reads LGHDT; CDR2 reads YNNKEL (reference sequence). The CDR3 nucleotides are TGTGCCAGCAGCCAAGAGCAGGGTTGGAAGGGCTACACCTTC. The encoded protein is CASSQEQGWKGYTF.

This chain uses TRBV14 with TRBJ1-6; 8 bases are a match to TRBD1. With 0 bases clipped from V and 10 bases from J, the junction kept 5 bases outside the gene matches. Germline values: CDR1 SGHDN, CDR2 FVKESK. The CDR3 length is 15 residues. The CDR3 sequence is CASSQDRSGGSPLHF. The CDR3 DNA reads TGTGCCAGCAGCCAAGATAGATCAGGGGGCTCACCCCTCCACTTT.

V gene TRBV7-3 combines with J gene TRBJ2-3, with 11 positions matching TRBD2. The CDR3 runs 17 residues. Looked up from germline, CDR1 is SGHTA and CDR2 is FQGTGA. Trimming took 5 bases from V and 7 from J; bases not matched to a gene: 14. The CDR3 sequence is CASSVQPTSGTQYTQYF. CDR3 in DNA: TGTGCCAGCAGCGTACAACCGACTAGCGGGACTCAATATACGCAGTATTTT. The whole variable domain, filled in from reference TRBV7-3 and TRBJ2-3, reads GAGVSQTPSNKVTEKGKYVELRCDPISGHTALYWYRQSLGQGPEFLIYFQGTGAADDSGLPNDRFFAVRPEGSVSTLKIQRTERGDSAVYLCASSVQPTSGTQYTQYFGPGTRLTVL.

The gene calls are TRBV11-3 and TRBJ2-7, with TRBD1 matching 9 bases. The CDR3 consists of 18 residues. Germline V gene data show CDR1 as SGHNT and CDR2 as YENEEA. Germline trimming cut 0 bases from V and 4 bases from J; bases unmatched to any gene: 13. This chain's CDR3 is CASSLDPSNRGQGYEQYF. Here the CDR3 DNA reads TGTGCCAGCAGCTTAGATCCGTCCAATCGTGGACAGGGGTACGAGCAGTACTTC.

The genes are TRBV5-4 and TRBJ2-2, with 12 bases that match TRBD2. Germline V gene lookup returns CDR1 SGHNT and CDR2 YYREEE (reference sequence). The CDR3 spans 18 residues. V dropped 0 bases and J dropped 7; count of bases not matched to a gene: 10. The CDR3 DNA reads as TGTGCCAGCAGCTTGGGGCTAGCGGGGGGGCCTCAAGGCGGGGAGCTGTTTTTT. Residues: CASSLGLAGGPQGGELFF.

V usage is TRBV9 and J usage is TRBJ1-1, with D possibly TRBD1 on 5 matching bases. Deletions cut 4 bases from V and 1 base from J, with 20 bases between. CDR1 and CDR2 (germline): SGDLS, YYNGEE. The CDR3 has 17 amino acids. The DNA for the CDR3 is TGTGCCAGCAGCCCAGGACCGGGACTCCCTCAGAACACTGAAGCTTTCTTT. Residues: CASSPGPGLPQNTEAFF. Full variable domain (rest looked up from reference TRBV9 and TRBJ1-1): DSGVTQTPKHLITATGQRVTLRCSPRSGDLSVYWYQQSLDQGLQFLIQYYNGEERAKGNILERFSAQQFPDLHSELNLSSLELGDSALYFCASSPGPGLPQNTEAFFGQGTRLTVV.

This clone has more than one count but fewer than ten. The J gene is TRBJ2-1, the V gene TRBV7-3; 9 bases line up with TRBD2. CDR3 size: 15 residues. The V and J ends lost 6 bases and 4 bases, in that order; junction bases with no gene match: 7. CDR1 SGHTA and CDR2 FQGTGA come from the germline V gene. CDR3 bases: TGTGCCAGCAGTCCCTCAGCGGGAGGATACAATGAGCAGTTCTTC. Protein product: CASSPSAGGYNEQFF.

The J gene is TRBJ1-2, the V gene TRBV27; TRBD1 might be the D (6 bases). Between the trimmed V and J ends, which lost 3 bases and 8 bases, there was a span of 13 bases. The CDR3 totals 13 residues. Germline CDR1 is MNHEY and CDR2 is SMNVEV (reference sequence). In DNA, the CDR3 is TGTGCCAGCAGTTTTCCTGGGGGCCTAGGCTACACCTTC. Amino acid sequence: CASSFPGGLGYTF.

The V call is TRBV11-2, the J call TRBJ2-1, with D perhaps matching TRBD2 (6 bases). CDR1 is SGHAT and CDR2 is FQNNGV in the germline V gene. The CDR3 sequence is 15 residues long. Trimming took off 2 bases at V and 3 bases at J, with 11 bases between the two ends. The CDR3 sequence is CASSLWDSGYNEQFF. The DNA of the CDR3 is TGTGCCAGCAGCTTATGGGACTCCGGCTACAATGAGCAGTTCTTC.

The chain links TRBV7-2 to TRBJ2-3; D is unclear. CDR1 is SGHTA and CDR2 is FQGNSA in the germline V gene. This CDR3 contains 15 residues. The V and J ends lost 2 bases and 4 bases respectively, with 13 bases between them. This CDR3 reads CASSLSSWFPDTQYF. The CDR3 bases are TGTGCCAGCAGCTTATCTAGTTGGTTCCCAGATACGCAGTATTTT.

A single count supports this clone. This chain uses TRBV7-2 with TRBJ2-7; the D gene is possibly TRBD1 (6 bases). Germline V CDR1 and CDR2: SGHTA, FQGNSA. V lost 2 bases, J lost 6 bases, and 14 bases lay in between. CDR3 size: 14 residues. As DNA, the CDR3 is TGTGCCAGCAGCTTAACCGACAGGATGTCCGAGCAGTACTTC. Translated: CASSLTDRMSEQYF. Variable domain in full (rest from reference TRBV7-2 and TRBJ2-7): GAGVSQSPSNKVTEKGKDVELRCDPISGHTALYWYRQSLGQGLEFLIYFQGNSAPDKSGLPSDRFSAERTGGSVSTLTIQRTQQEDSAVYLCASSLTDRMSEQYFGPGTRLTVT.

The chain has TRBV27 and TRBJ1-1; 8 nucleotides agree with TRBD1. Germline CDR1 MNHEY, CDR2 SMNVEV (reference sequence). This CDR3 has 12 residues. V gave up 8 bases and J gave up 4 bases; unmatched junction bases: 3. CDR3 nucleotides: TGTGCCAGCCGACAGGGGACCACTGAAGCTTTCTTT. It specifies CASRQGTTEAFF.

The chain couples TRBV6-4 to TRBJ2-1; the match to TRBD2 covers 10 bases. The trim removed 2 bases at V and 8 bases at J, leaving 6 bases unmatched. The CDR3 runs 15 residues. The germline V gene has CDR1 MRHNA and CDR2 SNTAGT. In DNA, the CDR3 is TGTGCCAGCAGTGACAAATCTAGCGGGAGTCATGAGCAGTTCTTC. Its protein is CASSDKSSGSHEQFF.

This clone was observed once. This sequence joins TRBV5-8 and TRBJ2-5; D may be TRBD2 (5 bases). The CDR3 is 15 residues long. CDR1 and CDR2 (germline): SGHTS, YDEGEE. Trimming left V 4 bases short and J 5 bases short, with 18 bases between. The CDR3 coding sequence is TGTGCCAGCAGCCCCCCGACACTTACGGGGGAGACCCAGTACTTC. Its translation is CASSPPTLTGETQYF. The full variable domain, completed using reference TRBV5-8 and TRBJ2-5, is EAGVTQSPTHLIKTRGQQATLRCSPISGHTSVYWYQQALGLGLQFLLWYDEGEERNRGNFPPRFSGRQFPNYSSELNVNALELEDSALYLCASSPPTLTGETQYFGPGTRLLVL.

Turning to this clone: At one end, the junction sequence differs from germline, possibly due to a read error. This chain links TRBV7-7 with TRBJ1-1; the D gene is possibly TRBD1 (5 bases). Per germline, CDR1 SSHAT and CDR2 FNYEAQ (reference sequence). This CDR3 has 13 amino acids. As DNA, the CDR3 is TGTGCTAGCAGTTCGACAGATAGCACTGAAGCTTTCTTT. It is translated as CASSSTDSTEAFF.